This T cell receptor beta chain is from a study of memory B cells and T cells in multiple sclerosis (dated by TCRdb to 2016 to 2018). Regarding the study in general: The study compared TCR beta repertoires of autoproliferating peripheral T cells with brain lesion-infiltrating T cells in multiple sclerosis patients. Two multiple sclerosis patients were included in the TCR sequencing because brain lesions obtained at autopsy or brain-infiltrating cells obtained from biopsy were available for them. Summary of the overall study and its limitations: Because clone-set sizes varied across compartments, the counts of shared clonotypes were affected, making normalization necessary.

Concerning this clone itself: Its specific antigen is unknown. The record has no base qualities; no much larger clone is one base away.

The CDR3 spans 14 residues, from the cysteine through the phenylalanine. Only CDR3 DNA remains: 42 bases, in frame from the first base. V has 2 bases trimmed and J has 4 bases trimmed; junction bases matching no gene number 1. CDR1 and CDR2 are drawn from the germline V gene: SGHTA, FQGTGA. After CFSE-labeled PBMCs were cultured without any stimulus, the autoproliferating (CFSEdim) and non-proliferating (CFSEhi) T cell fractions were each sequenced on their own. A total of some 5x10^7 CFSE-labeled PBMCs were cultured for 7 days without stimulus, and replicate wells were then pooled. PBMCs were labeled with approximately 0.5 uM CFSE and were cultured without exogenous stimuli in serum-free AIM-V medium. PBMCs were isolated by Ficoll density gradient centrifugation and cryopreserved before use. Live 7-AAD-negative cells were sorted on a FACSAria III, washed with PBS, and frozen at -80 degrees C as dry pellets.

Genomic DNA was extracted, and the immunoSEQ Platform was used to amplify TCRbeta CDR3 regions from that DNA. Multiplex PCR, high-throughput sequencing and a vendor bioinformatics pipeline were brought together in the immunoSEQ assay. The paper's data handling went like this. Non-productive sequences and CDR3s shorter than 4 amino acids were excluded, and clonotype frequencies were recalculated for each sample. In immunoSEQ Analyzer 2.0, shared clonotypes were identified as identical CDR3 amino acid, V gene and J gene sequences. Repertoire overlap was normalized by dividing shared clonotype counts by the product of both clone-set sizes, scaled by 1000 into arbitrary units. The table was pulled from immuneACCESS by TCRdb, which kept in-frame rearrangements only. Such tables lose some clones; where checked, under half of the loss comes from unresolved V genes, and the rest has no known cause. V, J and clone size were drawn from that table, and D and trimming were deduced from the DNA. This sample comprises 9,000 to 15,000 clones, 84% of them detected only once. 2.8% of the sample is in the top ten clones.

Sequencing input: PBMCs from blood kept in culture. The V gene is TRBV7-3 and the J gene is TRBJ2-1, and 8 junctional nucleotides match TRBD2. The sequence was obtained from a human donor with multiple sclerosis. The encoded CDR3 is CASSLGGGYNEQFF. The sequenced DNA: TGTGCCAGCAGCTTAGGCGGGGGGTACAATGAGCAGTTCTTC. The full variable domain, with segments outside the CDR3 supplied by the reference TRBV7-3 and TRBJ2-1 proteins, appears as GAGVSQTPSNKVTEKGKYVELRCDPISGHTALYWYRQSLGQGPEFLIYFQGTGAADDSGLPNDRFFAVRPEGSVSTLKIQRTERGDSAVYLCASSLGGGYNEQFFGPGTRLTVL.